Reported below is one T cell receptor (beta chain). The germline CDR1 and CDR2 sequences are SGHRS and YFSETQ. With 0 bases clipped from V and 9 bases from J, the junction kept 9 bases outside the gene matches. CDR3 length: 16 amino acids. Measured with immunoSEQ multiplex PCR; TCRdb has only the in-frame clones, and not every one. The sample contains around 70,000 clones, roughly 92% of which appear only once. The data belong to a study of T cell changes during pregnancy in multiple sclerosis. This receptor was taken from a female donor with multiple sclerosis, enrolled in a pregnancy study. The sequencing used peripheral blood, collected before pregnancy. The chain couples TRBV5-1 to TRBJ2-2; the match to TRBD2 covers 9 bases. The CDR3 is CASSLALAGEVWELFF. The CDR3 nucleotides are TGCGCCAGCAGCTTGGCCTTAGCGGGAGAGGTATGGGAGCTGTTTTTT.